This TCR beta chain was retrieved from a study of shared clonotypes between healthy human individuals. Study observations and caveats: Only blood was sampled, and tissue TCR repertoires likely differ from blood ones.

On this clone: Its specificity is unknown. Only one base separates this from a far larger clonotype, so it likely reflects a read error. Other DNA sequences of this sample code for an identical CDR3.

CDR1 is SNHLY and CDR2 is FYNNEI in the germline V gene. This CDR3 has 15 amino acids. V lost 6 bases and J 5 bases, leaving 18 bases between the germline ends. Study processing details: As immunoSEQ supplied junction-only sequences (without quality scores), filtering differed. Sequenced by immunoSEQ multiplex PCR; TCRdb stores in-frame clones only, minus some. V and J calls and clone size are those listed in that table; D and trimming were worked out from the DNA. The sample has about half a million clones, roughly 80% seen once. This clonotype was obtained from a woman aged 40 to 50 in good health. Some clones in this sample may be carry-over from other donors' samples. The chain combines TRBV2 with TRBJ2-3; D is unresolved. The sample comprised PBMCs. The CDR3: CASSSLGARIDTQYF. The CDR3 bases are TGTGCCAGCAGCTCCCTGGGCGCTCGGATAGATACGCAGTATTTT.